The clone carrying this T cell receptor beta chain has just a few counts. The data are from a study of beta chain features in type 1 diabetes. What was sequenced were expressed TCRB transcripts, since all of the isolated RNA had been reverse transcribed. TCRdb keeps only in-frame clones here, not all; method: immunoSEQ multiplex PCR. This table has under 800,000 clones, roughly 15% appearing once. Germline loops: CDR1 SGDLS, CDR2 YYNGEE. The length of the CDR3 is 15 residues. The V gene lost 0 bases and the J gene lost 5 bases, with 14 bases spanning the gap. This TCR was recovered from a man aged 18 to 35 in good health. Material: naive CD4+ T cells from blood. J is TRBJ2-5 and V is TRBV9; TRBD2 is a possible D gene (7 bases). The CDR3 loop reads CASSVGVGGLETQYF. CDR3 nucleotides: TGTGCCAGCAGCGTAGGGGTCGGGGGGCTGGAGACCCAGTACTTC.